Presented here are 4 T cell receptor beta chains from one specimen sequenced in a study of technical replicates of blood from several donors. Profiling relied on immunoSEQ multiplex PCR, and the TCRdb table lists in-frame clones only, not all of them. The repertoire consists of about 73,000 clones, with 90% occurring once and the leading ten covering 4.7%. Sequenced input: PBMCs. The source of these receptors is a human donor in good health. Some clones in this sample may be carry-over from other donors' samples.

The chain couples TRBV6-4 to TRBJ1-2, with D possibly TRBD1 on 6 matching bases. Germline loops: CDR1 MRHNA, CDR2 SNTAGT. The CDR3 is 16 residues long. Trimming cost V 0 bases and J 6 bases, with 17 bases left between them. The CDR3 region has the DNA TGTGCCAGCAGTGACTCGGAAGGGGGTTTGGAGGATGGCTACACCTTC. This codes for CASSDSEGGLEDGYTF.

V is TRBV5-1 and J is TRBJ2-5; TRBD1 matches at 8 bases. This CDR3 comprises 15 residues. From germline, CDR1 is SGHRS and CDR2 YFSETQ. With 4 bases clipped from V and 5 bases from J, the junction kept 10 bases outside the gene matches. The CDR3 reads CASSLDRGSGETQYF. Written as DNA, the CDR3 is TGCGCCAGCAGCCTTGACAGGGGTTCGGGGGAGACCCAGTACTTC.

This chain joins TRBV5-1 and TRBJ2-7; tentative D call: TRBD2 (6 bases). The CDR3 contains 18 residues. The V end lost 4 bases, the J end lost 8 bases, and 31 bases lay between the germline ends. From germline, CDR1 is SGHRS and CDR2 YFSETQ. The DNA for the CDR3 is TGCGCCAGCAGCGCACGACGGTTTAGCGGACTCCAACCCCCTCAGCAGTACTTC. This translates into CASSARRFSGLQPPQQYF.

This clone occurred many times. The DNA for the CDR3 is TGTGCCAGCAGTGAAAGAAGCAGGTCTGGCTACACCTTC. Protein product: CASSERSRSGYTF. The V call is TRBV6-1, the J call TRBJ1-2, with D unclear. V gave up 2 bases and J gave up 7 bases, with 11 bases separating them. This CDR3 is 13 amino acids long. Germline CDR1 reads MNHNS; CDR2 reads SASEGT.